This TCR beta chain stems from a study of T-cell reconstitution after alpha-beta-depleted transplantation in children. TCRbeta library preparation incorporated unique molecular identifiers. TCRdb re-called the PCR reads through MiXCR, storing one row per CDR3 protein. The repertoire includes about 1,000,000 distinct CDR3 sequences, roughly 29% of them detected once, and roughly 28% sits in the top ten. This clonotype was seen a handful of times. The V end lost 5 bases, the J end lost 4 bases, and 8 bases lay between the germline ends. The germline gives CDR1 LNHNV, CDR2 YYDKDF (reference sequence). The CDR3 is made up of 13 amino acids.

This receptor was identified in a boy less than two years old who had a stem cell transplant for SCID, so the T cells may come from the graft donor. The sequencing here drew on PBMCs, mostly from graft donor cells, taken 360 days after TCRalphabeta/CD19-depleted stem cell transplant. V and J are TRBV15 and TRBJ2-2, with D possibly TRBD1 on 5 matching bases. The CDR3 DNA reads TGTGCCACCAGCCCAGGGCGCACCGGGGAGCTGTTTTTT. It specifies CATSPGRTGELFF.